These 17 T cell receptor beta chains came from one sample sequenced in a study of identical twins. TCRdb passed the 5' RACE reads through MiXCR, listing each CDR3 protein once. This table has about 520,000 distinct CDR3 sequences, under 25% appearing once. The same data also contributed to another study, on T cells expressing NK-cell markers.

The sequenced material came from CD4+ T cells sorted from blood. These receptors were collected from a young woman in good health.

The sample holds a few counts of this clonotype. This chain uses TRBV20-1 with TRBJ2-3; 7 nucleotides align to TRBD1. Germline V gene sequence: CDR1 DFQATT, CDR2 SNEGSKA (reference sequence). This CDR3 is 16 amino acids long. The V gene end was trimmed by 2 bases and the J gene end by 2 bases; junction bases not matched to a gene: 10. This CDR3 is CSARPPQDRFTDTQYF. The CDR3 nucleotides are TGCAGTGCTAGACCCCCACAGGACAGGTTCACAGATACGCAGTATTTT.

V is TRBV6-1 and J is TRBJ2-3, with TRBD1 identical over 12 bases. Per germline, CDR1 MNHNS and CDR2 SASEGT. With V trimmed by 8 bases and J by 5 bases, 5 bases remained unmatched. The CDR3 has 14 residues. The CDR3 protein is CASGDRGRLDTQYF. CDR3 nucleotides: TGTGCCAGCGGGGACAGGGGGCGATTAGATACGCAGTATTTT.

This clonotype was observed a handful of times. A junction end diverges from the germline sequence, so it may reflect a read error. The rearrangement links TRBV20-1 to TRBJ2-1; D call uncertain. Germline CDR1 is DFQATT and CDR2 is SNEGSKA (reference sequence). The CDR3 loop spans 10 amino acids. The CDR3 is CSARIPQLLF. CDR3 coding DNA: TGCAGTGCTAGAATACCTCAGCTCCTCTTC.

The J gene is TRBJ2-5, the V gene TRBV20-1; D remains ambiguous. The CDR3 is 11 residues long. V was clipped by 6 bases and J by 7 bases, with 12 bases between them. Germline CDR1 DFQATT, CDR2 SNEGSKA (reference sequence). The CDR3 DNA sequence: TGCAGTGCCATGGATTACGGGACCCAGTACTTC. Protein sequence: CSAMDYGTQYF.

This clonotype occurred many times. The V call is TRBV12-3 or TRBV12-4, the J call TRBJ2-5; 11 bases align to TRBD1. The J segment lost 5 bases and the V segment lost 5 bases, leaving 7 bases of the junction unmatched. CDR3 length: 15 amino acids. This chain's CDR3 is CASSISGTGGETQYF. The CDR3 DNA reads TGTGCCAGCAGTATCTCCGGGACAGGGGGGGAGACCCAGTACTTC.

Only a few counts were recorded for this clonotype. This chain connects TRBV20-1 to TRBJ2-5, with 16 positions matching TRBD2. The CDR3 extends over 15 amino acids. V trimming: 5 bases; J trimming: 5 bases; junction bases outside the gene matches: 5. Germline CDR1 reads DFQATT; CDR2 reads SNEGSKA (reference sequence). The CDR3 sequence: CSAHGTSGGAETQYF. The CDR3 nucleotides read TGCAGTGCTCATGGGACTAGCGGGGGGGCTGAGACCCAGTACTTC.

This clonotype was picked up a small number of times. This chain links TRBV5-5 with TRBJ2-1; D remains ambiguous. The V end lost 5 bases, the J end lost 0 bases, and 21 bases lay between the germline ends. The germline CDR1 and CDR2 sequences are SGHKS and YYEKEE (reference sequence). The CDR3 has 18 residues. CDR3 DNA sequence: TGTGCCAGCAGACCGGTGGAAGGGTATCCCAGCTCCTACAATGAGCAGTTCTTC. Translated: CASRPVEGYPSSYNEQFF.

The chain has TRBV4-2 and TRBJ1-2, with 8 positions matching TRBD1. The germline gives CDR1 LGHNA, CDR2 YNFKEQ. The V segment lost 1 base and the J segment 5 bases; nucleotides outside the gene matches: 9. The CDR3 extends over 16 amino acids. CDR3 region: CASSQGAGGVLYGYTF. DNA for the CDR3: TGTGCCAGCAGCCAAGGGGCAGGGGGCGTTCTATATGGCTACACCTTC.

The genes are TRBV20-1 and TRBJ2-3; 14 bases map to TRBD2. The CDR3 is made up of 15 amino acids. Losses at the gene ends were 3 bases for V and 4 bases for J; bases not matched to a gene: 3. Germline-derived CDR1 and CDR2 are DFQATT and SNEGSKA (reference sequence). This CDR3 reads CSARGLAGAADTQYF. The CDR3 DNA reads TGCAGTGCTAGGGGACTAGCGGGAGCGGCAGATACGCAGTATTTT.

This clonotype occurred many times. The chain has TRBV20-1 and TRBJ2-7, with 9 bases matching TRBD1. CDR1 is DFQATT, CDR2 SNEGSKA, per germline (reference sequence). CDR3 length: 14 amino acids. Trimming removed 6 bases from V and 1 base from J; junction bases left unmatched: 7. CDR3 in DNA: TGCAGTGCGCTAACAGGGGGCCGTTCCTACGAGCAGTACTTC. Translation gives CSALTGGRSYEQYF.

The V and J genes are TRBV6-5 and TRBJ1-5; 9 nucleotides agree with TRBD1. The CDR3 has 16 residues. V lost 0 bases and J lost 4; bases outside the gene matches: 4. Per germline, CDR1 MNHEY and CDR2 SVGAGI. CDR3 DNA sequence: TGTGCCAGCAGTTACTCGTGGACAGGGGAGAATCAGCCCCAGCATTTT. Translating it yields CASSYSWTGENQPQHF.

A few counts support this clonotype. This chain joins TRBV6-1 and TRBJ2-7; TRBD1 agrees at 12 bases. This CDR3 is 15 amino acids long. The V gene end was trimmed by 9 bases and the J gene end by 7 bases; junction bases not matched to a gene: 13. CDR1 MNHNS and CDR2 SASEGT come from the germline V gene. Written as DNA, the CDR3 is TGTGCCAGTAAAAAACCGGGACAGGGGGCGTTTGAGCAGTACTTC. As protein: CASKKPGQGAFEQYF.

This clonotype was seen more than once but under ten times. This chain links TRBV15 with TRBJ1-1; D unclear. Germline CDR1 and CDR2: LNHNV and YYDKDF (reference sequence). The CDR3 has 13 amino acids. The V and J ends lost 3 bases and 0 bases respectively, with 5 bases between them. This CDR3 is CATSRAVNTEAFF. The CDR3 DNA is TGTGCCACCAGCAGGGCCGTGAACACTGAAGCTTTCTTT. Full variable domain (rest looked up from reference TRBV15 and TRBJ1-1): DAMVIQNPRYQVTQFGKPVTLSCSQTLNHNVMYWYQQKSSQAPKLLFHYYDKDFNNEADTPDNFQSRRPNTSFCFLDIRSPGLGDTAMYLCATSRAVNTEAFFGQGTRLTVV.

The chain has TRBV29-1 and TRBJ2-3; the match to TRBD2 covers 9 bases. V was pared by 5 bases and J by 6 bases, with 12 bases of the junction left unmatched. The CDR3 length is 15 residues. Germline values: CDR1 SQVTM, CDR2 ANQGSEA. CDR3 DNA: TGCAGCGTTCATATACTAGCGGGCCCGGGCGATACGCAGTATTTT. It encodes CSVHILAGPGDTQYF.

This clonotype showed up just a few times. The chain uses TRBV7-9 and TRBJ2-5; D not certain. The CDR3 sequence is 14 residues long. V was pared by 5 bases and J by 1 base, with 11 bases between. Germline assignment: CDR1 SEHNR and CDR2 FQNEAQ (reference sequence). The CDR3 nucleotides are TGTGCCAGCAGCAGTATGAGGATCCAAGAGACCCAGTACTTC. This encodes CASSSMRIQETQYF.

This sequence joins TRBV3-1 and TRBJ2-7; 7 bases agree with TRBD1. V was pared by 4 bases and J by 5 bases, with 11 bases of the junction left unmatched. Germline V lookup: CDR1 LGHDT, CDR2 YNNKEL (reference sequence). This CDR3 is 15 amino acids long. CDR3 sequence: CASSRTAAGGHEQYF. CDR3 nucleotides: TGTGCCAGCAGCCGGACCGCGGCAGGGGGTCACGAGCAGTACTTC.

This clonotype was observed a handful of times. CDR3 sequence reads: CASSARTSGGPGFF. CDR3 DNA sequence: TGTGCCAGCAGCGCCAGGACTAGCGGGGGGCCAGGGTTCTTC. The genes are TRBV9 and TRBJ2-1; 14 nucleotides match TRBD2. This CDR3 spans 14 amino acids. Unmatched junction bases numbered 8, after V lost 3 bases and J lost 15 bases. The germline V gene has CDR1 SGDLS and CDR2 YYNGEE.